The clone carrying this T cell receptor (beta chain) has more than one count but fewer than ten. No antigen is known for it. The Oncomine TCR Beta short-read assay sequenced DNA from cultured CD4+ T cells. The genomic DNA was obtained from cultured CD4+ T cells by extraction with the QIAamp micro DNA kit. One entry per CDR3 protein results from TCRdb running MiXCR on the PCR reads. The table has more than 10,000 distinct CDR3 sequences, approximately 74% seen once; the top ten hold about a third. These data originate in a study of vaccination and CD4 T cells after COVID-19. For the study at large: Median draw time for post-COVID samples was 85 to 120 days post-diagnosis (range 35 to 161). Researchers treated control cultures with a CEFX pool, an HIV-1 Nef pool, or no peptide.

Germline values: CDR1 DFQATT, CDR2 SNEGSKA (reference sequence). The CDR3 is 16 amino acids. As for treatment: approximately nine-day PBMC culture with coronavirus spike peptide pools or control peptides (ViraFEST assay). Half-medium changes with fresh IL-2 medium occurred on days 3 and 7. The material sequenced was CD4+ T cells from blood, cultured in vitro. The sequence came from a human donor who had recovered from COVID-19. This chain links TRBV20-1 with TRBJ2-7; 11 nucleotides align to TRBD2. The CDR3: CSTQGTSGKSSYEQYF. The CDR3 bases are TGCTCGACCCAAGGGACTAGCGGAAAGAGCTCCTACGAGCAGTACTTC.